This entry describes one T cell receptor (beta chain). The data were obtained in a study of blood T cell repertoires in COVID-19. Study-wide context: The study drew acute and convalescent COVID-19 samples from the United States, Italy and Spain.

The CDR3 covers 14 residues. Germline assignment: CDR1 LNHDA and CDR2 SQIVND (reference sequence). J lost 7 bases, V lost 7 bases, and 10 bases had no gene match. Here immunoSEQ multiplex PCR was the method, and the copy in TCRdb shows in-frame clones only, minus some. The sample contains 50,000 to 75,000 clones, 60% to 80% of which appear only once. The gene calls are TRBV19 and TRBJ1-5, with 7 nucleotides matching TRBD1. Material for sequencing was peripheral blood. The origin of this receptor is a man at least 80 years old with active or convalescent COVID-19. CDR3 protein: CASTLQGSRQPQHF. The CDR3 nucleotides are TGTGCCAGTACCCTACAGGGGTCTCGGCAGCCCCAGCATTTT.